These 20 T cell receptor beta chains originate from one sample sequenced in a study of blood T cell repertoires in COVID-19. Measured with immunoSEQ multiplex PCR; TCRdb has only the in-frame clones, and not every one. The data hold approximately 61,000 clones, with around four fifths observed a single time. The specimen was peripheral blood. The source is a man between 65 and 85 years old with acute or convalescent COVID-19.

The chain carries TRBV11-2 and TRBJ1-2, with a possible D match to TRBD1 (5 bases). In germline, CDR1 is SGHAT, CDR2 FQNNGV. This CDR3 contains 17 residues. V was trimmed by 4 bases and J by 3 bases, leaving 21 bases between them. This CDR3 reads CASSSPLREGRHYGYTF. The CDR3 DNA sequence: TGTGCCAGCAGCTCGCCCTTAAGAGAGGGGAGGCACTATGGCTACACCTTC.

This chain uses TRBV2 with TRBJ2-3; 7 bases are shared with TRBD2. Germline-derived CDR1 and CDR2 are SNHLY and FYNNEI. V lost 0 bases to trimming and J lost 5 bases; unmatched junction nucleotides: 2. This CDR3 is built from 14 residues. This CDR3 reads CASSEAGGRDTQYF. The CDR3 DNA is TGTGCCAGCAGTGAAGCGGGGGGGAGAGATACGCAGTATTTT.

The chain joins TRBV3-1 (or the pseudogene TRBV3-2) to TRBJ1-2; no clear D. This CDR3 contains 13 residues. V was cut by 4 bases and J by 5 bases, with 11 bases left in between. The V gene's germline CDR1 is LGHDT and CDR2 YNNKEL (reference sequence). The chain's CDR3 is CASSPGSGYGYTF. The DNA of the CDR3 is TGTGCCAGCAGCCCGGGGTCCGGATATGGCTACACCTTC.

V and J are TRBV2 and TRBJ1-4; D is undetermined. The CDR3 contains 14 residues. CDR1 is SNHLY, CDR2 FYNNEI, per germline. Trimming left V 1 base short and J 8 bases short, with 11 bases between. In nucleotides, the CDR3 is TGTGCCAGCAGTGAAGGGAGGTCCGGAGAAAAACTGTTTTTT. It yields the protein CASSEGRSGEKLFF.

The chain combines TRBV5-5 with TRBJ2-2; maybe TRBD2 (5 bases). This CDR3 region has 16 residues. V lost 3 bases to trimming and J lost 2 bases, with 14 bases between them. Germline values: CDR1 SGHKS, CDR2 YYEKEE (reference sequence). The CDR3 is CASSWTGTPNTGELFF. For the CDR3, the DNA is TGTGCCAGCAGCTGGACGGGAACCCCCAACACCGGGGAGCTGTTTTTT.

V gene TRBV7-3 combines with J gene TRBJ2-1; 10 nucleotides line up with TRBD2. Trimming cost V 5 bases and J 3 bases; bases outside gene matches: 4. Germline values: CDR1 SGHTA, CDR2 FQGTGA. CDR3 length equals 15 residues. The CDR3 loop is CASSPSGGSYNEQFF. CDR3 DNA: TGTGCCAGCAGCCCTAGCGGGGGAAGCTACAATGAGCAGTTCTTC.

This chain joins TRBV6-4 and TRBJ2-3, with a tentative D call TRBD1 (5 bases). CDR1 MRHNA and CDR2 SNTAGT come from the germline V gene. The CDR3 runs to 13 residues. Trimming took off 3 bases at V and 7 bases at J, with 11 bases between the two ends. CDR3 nucleotide sequence: TGTGCCAGCAGTGAGCAGGGTATGAATACGCAGTATTTT. This gives the protein CASSEQGMNTQYF.

The CDR3: CASSFGLAGDQETQYF. The CDR3 DNA reads TGTGCCAGCAGCTTTGGGCTAGCGGGGGATCAAGAGACCCAGTACTTC. The chain couples TRBV5-6 to TRBJ2-5; 10 nucleotides align to TRBD2. V dropped 2 bases and J dropped 2; count of bases not matched to a gene: 6. Germline CDR1 reads SGHDT; CDR2 reads YYEEEE. The CDR3 runs 16 residues.

The CDR3, as DNA: TGTGCCAGCAGCCCGCAGATGAACACTGAAGCTTTCTTT. Residues: CASSPQMNTEAFF. V usage is TRBV12-3 or TRBV12-4 and J usage is TRBJ1-1; D remains ambiguous. V was pared by 6 bases and J by 0 bases, with 8 bases between. CDR3 length: 13 amino acids.

This clone occurred once. The chain is built from TRBV11-3 and TRBJ2-5; 9 bases agree with TRBD2. This CDR3 is 14 amino acids long. Germline loops: CDR1 SGHNT, CDR2 YENEEA. V trimming: 1 base; J trimming: 5 bases; junction bases outside the gene matches: 2. CDR3 DNA sequence: TGTGCCAGCAGCTTAGGAACTAGCGGGGAGACCCAGTACTTC. This encodes CASSLGTSGETQYF.

The rearrangement joins TRBV2 to TRBJ1-1; 7 bases are shared with TRBD1. With 6 bases clipped from V and 4 bases from J, the junction kept 5 bases outside the gene matches. Per the germline V gene, CDR1 is SNHLY and CDR2 is FYNNEI. This CDR3 is built from 13 residues. The CDR3 loop reads CASRSRQGTEAFF. CDR3 bases: TGTGCCAGCAGATCCCGACAGGGCACTGAAGCTTTCTTT.

The gene calls are TRBV19 and TRBJ2-1, with 15 bases lining up with TRBD2. Germline CDR1 LNHDA, CDR2 SQIVND (reference sequence). CDR3 length: 19 amino acids. V lost 5 bases and J lost 5; bases outside the gene matches: 13. DNA of the CDR3: TGTGCCAGTAGTCCTCCTCCGGGACTAGCGGGGGGCCTTCACAATGAGCAGTTCTTC. It translates to CASSPPPGLAGGLHNEQFF.

The J gene is TRBJ2-1, the V gene TRBV5-3; no reliable D call. TRBV5-3 is an open reading frame, and its role is uncertain. CDR3 length: 16 amino acids. V was shortened by 4 bases and J by 0 bases, with 14 bases between the two germline ends. The CDR3, as DNA: TGTGCCAGAAGCCCCCTTGGGCAGAGCTCCTACAATGAGCAGTTCTTC. It codes for CARSPLGQSSYNEQFF.

The V gene is TRBV15, the J gene TRBJ2-1; no definite D call. The length of the CDR3 is 15 residues. Trimming stripped 1 base from V and 2 bases from J, with 9 bases between. Germline CDR1 and CDR2: LNHNV and YYDKDF (reference sequence). CDR3 bases: TGTGCCACCAGCAGAGGGCAAGCGACCTACAATGAGCAGTTCTTC. The encoded protein is CATSRGQATYNEQFF.

The rearrangement links TRBV6-5 to TRBJ2-2; 8 bases are shared with TRBD2. The V gene end was trimmed by 5 bases and the J gene end by 7 bases; junction bases not matched to a gene: 9. The germline CDR1 and CDR2 sequences are MNHEY and SVGAGI. The CDR3 has 15 amino acids. The CDR3 here is CASSHYGGVSGELFF. The CDR3 DNA follows: TGTGCCAGCAGTCATTACGGGGGGGTTAGCGGGGAGCTGTTTTTT.

The DNA of the CDR3 is TGTGCCAGCAGCTATCTTATCAATGAAAAACTGTTTTTT. Protein product: CASSYLINEKLFF. The genes are TRBV11-2 and TRBJ1-4; no clear D gene. In germline, CDR1 is SGHAT, CDR2 FQNNGV. The CDR3 runs 13 residues. Trimming removed 4 bases at V and 5 bases at J, with 8 bases between.

The sample holds one count of this clone. The rearrangement links TRBV7-9 to TRBJ2-1; TRBD1 might be the D (5 bases). Germline CDR1 reads SEHNR; CDR2 reads FQNEAQ (reference sequence). With 3 bases removed from V and 2 bases from J, the gap between germline ends came to 11 bases. The CDR3 runs to 15 residues. The CDR3 loop is CASSFQGRAYNEQFF. DNA for the CDR3: TGTGCCAGCAGCTTCCAGGGTCGGGCCTACAATGAGCAGTTCTTC.

By share, this clone counts as medium-sized (0.01 to 0.1%). The chain couples TRBV19 to TRBJ1-6, with 9 bases lining up with TRBD1. In germline, CDR1 is LNHDA, CDR2 SQIVND (reference sequence). J was trimmed by 10 bases and V by 3 bases; bases with no gene match: 13. The CDR3 is 17 amino acids. The CDR3 nucleotides read TGTGCCAGTAGTATGGACAGGGGAATGTCAGCGAGGTCACCCCTCCACTTT. It codes for CASSMDRGMSARSPLHF.

The V and J genes are TRBV6-5 and TRBJ2-7; 10 positions match TRBD2. Germline trimming cut 0 bases from V and 5 bases from J; bases unmatched to any gene: 4. This CDR3 has 15 residues. Germline V CDR1 and CDR2: MNHEY, SVGAGI. CDR3 loop: CASSYSPSGGHEQYF. CDR3 DNA: TGTGCCAGCAGTTACTCGCCTAGCGGGGGACACGAGCAGTACTTC.

The chain carries TRBV12-5 and TRBJ2-7; no definite D call. Trimming shortened V by 1 base and J by 2 bases, and 6 bases separated the two germline ends. Germline V gene data show CDR1 as LGHNT and CDR2 as FRNRAP. The CDR3 runs to 13 residues. This chain's CDR3 is CASGLGETYEQYF. CDR3 nucleotides: TGTGCTAGTGGTTTGGGTGAGACCTACGAGCAGTACTTC.